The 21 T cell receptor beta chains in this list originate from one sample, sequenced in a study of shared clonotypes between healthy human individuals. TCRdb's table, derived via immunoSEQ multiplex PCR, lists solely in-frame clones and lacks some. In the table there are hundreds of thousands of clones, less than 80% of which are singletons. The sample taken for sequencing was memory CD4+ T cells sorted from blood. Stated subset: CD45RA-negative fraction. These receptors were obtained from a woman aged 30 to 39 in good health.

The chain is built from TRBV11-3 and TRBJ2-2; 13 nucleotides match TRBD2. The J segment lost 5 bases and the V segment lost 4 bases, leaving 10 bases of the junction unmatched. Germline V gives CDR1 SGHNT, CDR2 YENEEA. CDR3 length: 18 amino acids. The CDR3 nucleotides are TGTGCCAGCAGCTCCTCCAAACTAGCGGGAGGGCCGACCGGGGAGCTGTTTTTT. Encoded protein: CASSSSKLAGGPTGELFF.

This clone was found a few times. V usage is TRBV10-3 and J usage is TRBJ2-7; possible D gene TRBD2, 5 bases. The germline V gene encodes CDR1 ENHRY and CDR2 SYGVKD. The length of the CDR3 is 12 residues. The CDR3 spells CASRTEGYEQYF. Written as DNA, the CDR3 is TGTGCTAGTAGGACCGAGGGCTACGAGCAGTACTTC.

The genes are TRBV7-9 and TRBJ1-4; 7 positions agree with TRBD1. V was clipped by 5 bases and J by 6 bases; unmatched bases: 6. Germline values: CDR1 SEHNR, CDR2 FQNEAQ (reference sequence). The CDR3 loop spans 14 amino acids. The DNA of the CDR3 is TGTGCCAGCAGCCTCGGGACAGCGGATGAAAAACTGTTTTTT. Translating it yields CASSLGTADEKLFF. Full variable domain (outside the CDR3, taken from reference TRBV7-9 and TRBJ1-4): DTGVSQNPRHKITKRGQNVTFRCDPISEHNRLYWYRQTLGQGPEFLTYFQNEAQLEKSRLLSDRFSAERPKGSFSTLEIQRTEQGDSAMYLCASSLGTADEKLFFGSGTQLSVL.

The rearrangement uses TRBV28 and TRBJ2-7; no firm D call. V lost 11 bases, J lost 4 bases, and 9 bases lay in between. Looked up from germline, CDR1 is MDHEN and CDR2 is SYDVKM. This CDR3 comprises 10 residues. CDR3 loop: CAPYGYEQYF. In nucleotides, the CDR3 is TGTGCCCCTTACGGGTACGAGCAGTACTTC.

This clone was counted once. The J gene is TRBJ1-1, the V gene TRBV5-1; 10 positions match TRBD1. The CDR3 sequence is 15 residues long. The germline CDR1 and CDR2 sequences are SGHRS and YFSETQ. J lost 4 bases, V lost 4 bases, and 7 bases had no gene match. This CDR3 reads CASSTGQGGSTEAFF. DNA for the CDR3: TGCGCCAGCAGCACTGGACAGGGGGGGAGCACTGAAGCTTTCTTT.

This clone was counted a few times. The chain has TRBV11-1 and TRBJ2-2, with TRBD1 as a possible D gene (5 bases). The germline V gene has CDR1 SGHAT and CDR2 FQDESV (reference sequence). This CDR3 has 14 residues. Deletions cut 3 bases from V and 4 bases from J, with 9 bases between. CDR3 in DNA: TGTGCCAGCAGCTTCCAAAGGGGCACCGGGGAGCTGTTTTTT. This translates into CASSFQRGTGELFF.

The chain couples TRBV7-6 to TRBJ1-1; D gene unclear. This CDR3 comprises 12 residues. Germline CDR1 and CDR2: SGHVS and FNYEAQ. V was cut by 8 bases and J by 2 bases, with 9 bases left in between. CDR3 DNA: TGTGCCAGCTCGAATCCTAACACTGAAGCTTTCTTT. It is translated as CASSNPNTEAFF.

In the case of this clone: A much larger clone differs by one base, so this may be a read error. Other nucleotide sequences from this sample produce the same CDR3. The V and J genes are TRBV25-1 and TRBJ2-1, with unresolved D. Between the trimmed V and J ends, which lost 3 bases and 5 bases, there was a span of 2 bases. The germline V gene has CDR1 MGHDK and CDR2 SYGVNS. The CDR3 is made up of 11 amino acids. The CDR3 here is CASSENNEQFF. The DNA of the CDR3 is TGTGCCAGCAGTGAGAACAATGAGCAGTTCTTC.

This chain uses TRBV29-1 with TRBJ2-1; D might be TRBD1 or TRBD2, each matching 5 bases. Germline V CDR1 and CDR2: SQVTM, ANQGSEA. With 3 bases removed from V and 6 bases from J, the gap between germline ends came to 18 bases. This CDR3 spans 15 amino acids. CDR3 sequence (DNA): TGCAGCGTTGAGAGGGGTTTGGACGACCGCAATGAGCAGTTCTTC. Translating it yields CSVERGLDDRNEQFF.

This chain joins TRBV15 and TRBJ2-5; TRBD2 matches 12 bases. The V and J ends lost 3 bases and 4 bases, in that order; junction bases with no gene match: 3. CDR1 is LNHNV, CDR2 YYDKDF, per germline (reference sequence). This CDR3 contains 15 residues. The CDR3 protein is CATSSGLAGRETQYF. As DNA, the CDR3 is TGTGCCACCAGCAGCGGACTAGCGGGACGAGAGACCCAGTACTTC.

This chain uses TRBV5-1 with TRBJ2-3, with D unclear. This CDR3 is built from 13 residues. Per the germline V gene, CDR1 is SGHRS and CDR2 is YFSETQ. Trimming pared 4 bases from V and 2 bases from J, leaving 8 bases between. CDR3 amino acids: CASSASYTDTQYF. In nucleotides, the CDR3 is TGCGCCAGCAGCGCGTCGTACACAGATACGCAGTATTTT.

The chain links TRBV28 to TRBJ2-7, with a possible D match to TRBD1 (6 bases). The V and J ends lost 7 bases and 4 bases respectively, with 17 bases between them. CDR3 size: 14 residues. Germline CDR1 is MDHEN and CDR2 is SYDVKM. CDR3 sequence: CASKVGGVGYEQYF. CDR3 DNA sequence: TGTGCCAGCAAGGTAGGGGGAGTCGGGTACGAGCAGTACTTC. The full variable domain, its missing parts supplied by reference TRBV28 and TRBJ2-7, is DVKVTQSSRYLVKRTGEKVFLECVQDMDHENMFWYRQDPGLGLRLIYFSYDVKMKEKGDIPEGYSVSREKKERFSLILESASTNQTSMYLCASKVGGVGYEQYFGPGTRLTVT.

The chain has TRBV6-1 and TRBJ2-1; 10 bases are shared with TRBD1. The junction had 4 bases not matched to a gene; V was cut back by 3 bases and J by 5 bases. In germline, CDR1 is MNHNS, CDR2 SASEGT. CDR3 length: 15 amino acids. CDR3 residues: CASSEPGQGHNEQFF. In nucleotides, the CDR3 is TGTGCCAGCAGTGAGCCGGGACAGGGGCACAATGAGCAGTTCTTC.

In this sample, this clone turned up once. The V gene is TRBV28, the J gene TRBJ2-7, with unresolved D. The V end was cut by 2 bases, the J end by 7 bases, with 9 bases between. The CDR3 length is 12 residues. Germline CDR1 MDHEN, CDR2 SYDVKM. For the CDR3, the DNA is TGTGCCAGCAGTTTACAAGCGTCGGAGCAGTACTTC. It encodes CASSLQASEQYF.

CDR3 amino acids: CASSSPGQGQETQYF. The DNA for the CDR3 is TGTGCCAGCAGCTCTCCGGGACAGGGTCAAGAGACCCAGTACTTC. The rearrangement joins TRBV5-6 to TRBJ2-5, with 9 bases matching TRBD1. The CDR3 spans 15 residues. The germline V gene encodes CDR1 SGHDT and CDR2 YYEEEE. With 3 bases clipped from V and 2 bases from J, the junction kept 5 bases outside the gene matches. Using reference TRBV5-6 and TRBJ2-5 for the parts outside the CDR3, the full variable domain is DAGVTQSPTHLIKTRGQQVTLRCSPKSGHDTVSWYQQALGQGPQFIFQYYEEEERQRGNFPDRFSGHQFPNYSSELNVNALLLGDSALYLCASSSPGQGQETQYFGPGTRLLVL.

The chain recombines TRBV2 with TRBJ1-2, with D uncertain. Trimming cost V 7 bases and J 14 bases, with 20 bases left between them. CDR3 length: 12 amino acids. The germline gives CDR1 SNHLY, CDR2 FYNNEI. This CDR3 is CASTFTGSRGTF. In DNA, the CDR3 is TGTGCCAGCACCTTCACGGGGTCCCGCGGGACCTTC.

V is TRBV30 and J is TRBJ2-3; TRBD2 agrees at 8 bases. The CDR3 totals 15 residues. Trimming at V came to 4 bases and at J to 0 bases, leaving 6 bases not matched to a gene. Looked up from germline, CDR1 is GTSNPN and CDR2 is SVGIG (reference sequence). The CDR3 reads CAWTHGGGSTDTQYF. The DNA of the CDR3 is TGTGCCTGGACCCACGGGGGGGGGAGCACAGATACGCAGTATTTT.

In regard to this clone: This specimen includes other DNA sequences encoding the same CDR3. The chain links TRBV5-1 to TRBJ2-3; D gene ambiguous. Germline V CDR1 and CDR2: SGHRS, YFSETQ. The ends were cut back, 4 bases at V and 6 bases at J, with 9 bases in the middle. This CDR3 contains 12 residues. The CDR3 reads CASSPDTDTQYF. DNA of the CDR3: TGCGCCAGCAGCCCGGATACCGATACGCAGTATTTT. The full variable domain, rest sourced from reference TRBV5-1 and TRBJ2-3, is KAGVTQTPRYLIKTRGQQVTLSCSPISGHRSVSWYQQTPGQGLQFLFEYFSETQRNKGNFPGRFSGRQFSNSRSEMNVSTLELGDSALYLCASSPDTDTQYFGPGTRLTVL.

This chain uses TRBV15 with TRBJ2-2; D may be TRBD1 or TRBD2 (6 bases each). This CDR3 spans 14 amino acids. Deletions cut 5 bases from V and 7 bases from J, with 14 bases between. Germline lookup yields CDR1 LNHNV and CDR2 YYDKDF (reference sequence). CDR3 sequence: CATSSGLRGGELFF. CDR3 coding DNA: TGTGCCACCAGCTCGGGACTCAGGGGCGGGGAGCTGTTTTTT.

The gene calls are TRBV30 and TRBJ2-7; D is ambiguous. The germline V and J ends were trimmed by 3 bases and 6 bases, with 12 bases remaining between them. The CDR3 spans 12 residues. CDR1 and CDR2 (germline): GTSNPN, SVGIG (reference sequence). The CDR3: CAWRNSTFEQYF. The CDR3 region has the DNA TGTGCCTGGAGGAATTCGACTTTCGAGCAGTACTTC.

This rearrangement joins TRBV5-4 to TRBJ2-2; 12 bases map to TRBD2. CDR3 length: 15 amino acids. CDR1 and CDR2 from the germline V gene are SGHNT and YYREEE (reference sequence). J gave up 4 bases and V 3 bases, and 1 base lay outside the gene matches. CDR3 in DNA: TGTGCCAGCAGCTGGACTAGCGGGACCACCGGGGAGCTGTTTTTT. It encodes CASSWTSGTTGELFF. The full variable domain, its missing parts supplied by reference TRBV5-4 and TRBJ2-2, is ETGVTQSPTHLIKTRGQQVTLRCSSQSGHNTVSWYQQALGQGPQFIFQYYREEENGRGNFPPRFSGLQFPNYSSELNVNALELDDSALYLCASSWTSGTTGELFFGEGSRLTVL.